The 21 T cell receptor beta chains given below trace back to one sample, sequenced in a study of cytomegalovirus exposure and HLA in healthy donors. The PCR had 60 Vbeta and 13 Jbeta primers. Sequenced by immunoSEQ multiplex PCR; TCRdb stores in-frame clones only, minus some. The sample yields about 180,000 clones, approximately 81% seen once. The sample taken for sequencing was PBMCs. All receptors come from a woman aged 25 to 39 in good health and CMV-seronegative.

This CDR3 reads CASHRATRAYEQYF. The CDR3 DNA follows: TGTGCCAGTCACCGGGCTACGCGGGCCTACGAGCAGTACTTC. The rearrangement links TRBV27 to TRBJ2-7; a possible D gene is TRBD2 (5 bases). V dropped 9 bases and J dropped 2 bases, with 17 bases sitting between them. The V gene's germline CDR1 is MNHEY and CDR2 SMNVEV (reference sequence). The CDR3 runs to 14 residues.

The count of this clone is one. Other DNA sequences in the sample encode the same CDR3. This chain's CDR3 is CASSLTGGSDTQYF. The CDR3, as DNA: TGTGCCAGCAGCTTAACCGGGGGATCGGATACGCAGTATTTT. The chain combines TRBV7-9 with TRBJ2-3, with D possibly matching TRBD2 (6 bases). The V and J ends lost 2 bases and 6 bases respectively, with 12 bases between them. CDR3 size: 14 residues. CDR1 SEHNR and CDR2 FQNEAQ come from the germline V gene (reference sequence).

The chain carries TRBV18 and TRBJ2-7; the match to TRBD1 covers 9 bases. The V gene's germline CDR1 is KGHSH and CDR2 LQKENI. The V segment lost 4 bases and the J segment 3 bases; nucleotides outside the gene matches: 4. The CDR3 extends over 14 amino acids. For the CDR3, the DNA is TGTGCCAGCTCACTGGACAGGGGTAGCTACGAGCAGTACTTC. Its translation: CASSLDRGSYEQYF.

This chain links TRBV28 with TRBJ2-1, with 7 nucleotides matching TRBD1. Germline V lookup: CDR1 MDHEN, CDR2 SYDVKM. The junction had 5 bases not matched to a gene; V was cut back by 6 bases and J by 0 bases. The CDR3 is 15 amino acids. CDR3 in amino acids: CASSSGTVSYNEQFF. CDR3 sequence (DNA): TGTGCCAGCAGCTCCGGGACAGTCTCCTACAATGAGCAGTTCTTC.

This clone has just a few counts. CDR3 DNA: TGCGCCAGCAGCCCCCCGGACAGGGTTTACGAGCAGTACTTC. It translates to CASSPPDRVYEQYF. The chain recombines TRBV5-1 with TRBJ2-7; the match to TRBD1 covers 8 bases. CDR3 length equals 14 residues. The ends lost 4 bases at V and 4 bases at J; junction bases unmatched: 7. Germline V lookup: CDR1 SGHRS, CDR2 YFSETQ.

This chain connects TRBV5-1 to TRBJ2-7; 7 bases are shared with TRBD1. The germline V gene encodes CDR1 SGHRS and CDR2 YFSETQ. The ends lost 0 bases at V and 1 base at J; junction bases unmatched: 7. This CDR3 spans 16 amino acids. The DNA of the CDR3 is TGCGCCAGCAGCTTGGTCCCGGACAGGACATCCTACGAGCAGTACTTC. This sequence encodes CASSLVPDRTSYEQYF.

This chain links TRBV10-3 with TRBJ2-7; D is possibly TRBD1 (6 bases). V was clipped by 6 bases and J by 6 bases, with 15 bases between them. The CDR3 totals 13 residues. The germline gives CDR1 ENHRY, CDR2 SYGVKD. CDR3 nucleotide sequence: TGTGCCATCAGCCCAACAGGGTCGGTCGAGCAGTACTTC. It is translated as CAISPTGSVEQYF.

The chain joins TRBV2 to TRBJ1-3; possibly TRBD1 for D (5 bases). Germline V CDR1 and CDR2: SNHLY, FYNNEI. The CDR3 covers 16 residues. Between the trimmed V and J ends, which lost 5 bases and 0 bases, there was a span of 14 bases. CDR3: CASSTVTGLSGNTIYF. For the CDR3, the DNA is TGTGCCAGCAGTACCGTAACAGGTCTCTCTGGAAACACCATATATTTT.

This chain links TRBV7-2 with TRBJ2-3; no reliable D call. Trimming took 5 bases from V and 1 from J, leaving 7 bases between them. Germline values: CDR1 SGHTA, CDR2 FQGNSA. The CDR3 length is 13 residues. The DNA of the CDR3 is TGTGCCAGCAGCCACGAGGGCACAGATACGCAGTATTTT. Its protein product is CASSHEGTDTQYF. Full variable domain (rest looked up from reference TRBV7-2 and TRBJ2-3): GAGVSQSPSNKVTEKGKDVELRCDPISGHTALYWYRQSLGQGLEFLIYFQGNSAPDKSGLPSDRFSAERTGGSVSTLTIQRTQQEDSAVYLCASSHEGTDTQYFGPGTRLTVL.

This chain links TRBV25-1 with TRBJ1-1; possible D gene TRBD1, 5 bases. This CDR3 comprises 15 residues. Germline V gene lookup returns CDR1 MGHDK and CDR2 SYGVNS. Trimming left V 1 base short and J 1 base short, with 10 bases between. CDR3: CASSEWRDWNTEAFF. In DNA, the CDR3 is TGTGCCAGCAGTGAATGGAGGGACTGGAACACTGAAGCTTTCTTT.

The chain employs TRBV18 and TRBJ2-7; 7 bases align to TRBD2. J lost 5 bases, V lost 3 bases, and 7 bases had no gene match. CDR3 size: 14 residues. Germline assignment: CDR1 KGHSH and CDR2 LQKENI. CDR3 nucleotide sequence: TGTGCCAGCTCACCCGGGCTAGCGGCCCACGAGCAGTACTTC. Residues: CASSPGLAAHEQYF.

The DNA of the CDR3 is TGTGCCAGCAGTCCGGGACAGGGGGATGCTGATACGCAGTATTTT. Its protein product is CASSPGQGDADTQYF. The chain combines TRBV6-5 with TRBJ2-3; TRBD1 aligns across 11 bases. The CDR3 loop spans 15 amino acids. V lost 5 bases and J lost 6; bases outside the gene matches: 7. CDR1 is MNHEY, CDR2 SVGAGI, per germline.

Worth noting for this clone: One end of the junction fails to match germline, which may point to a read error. The chain's CDR3 is CATSRVGQGRLSGANGLTF. The CDR3 DNA reads as TGTGCCACCAGCAGAGTTGGACAGGGAAGGTTATCTGGGGCCAACGGCCTGACTTTC. The V gene is TRBV15, the J gene TRBJ2-6; 8 nucleotides agree with TRBD1. The CDR3 contains 19 residues. From germline, CDR1 is LNHNV and CDR2 YYDKDF (reference sequence). The complete variable domain, with remaining parts taken from reference TRBV15 and TRBJ2-6, reads DAMVIQNPRYQVTQFGKPVTLSCSQTLNHNVMYWYQQKSSQAPKLLFHYYDKDFNNEADTPDNFQSRRPNTSFCFLDIRSPGLGDTAMYLCATSRVGQGRLSGANGLTFGAGSRLTVL.

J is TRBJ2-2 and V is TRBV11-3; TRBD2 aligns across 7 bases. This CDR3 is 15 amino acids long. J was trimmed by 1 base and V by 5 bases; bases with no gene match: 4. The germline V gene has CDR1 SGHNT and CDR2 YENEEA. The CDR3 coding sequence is TGTGCCAGCAGCAGCGGGACCCTGAACACCGGGGAGCTGTTTTTT. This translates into CASSSGTLNTGELFF.

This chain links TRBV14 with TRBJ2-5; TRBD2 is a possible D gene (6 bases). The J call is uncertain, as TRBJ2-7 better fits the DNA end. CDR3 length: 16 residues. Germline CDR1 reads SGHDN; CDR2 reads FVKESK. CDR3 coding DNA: TGTGCCAGACGAGTCGGGAGCGCGGGCGGCTCCTACGAGCAGTACTTC. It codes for CARRVGSAGGSYEQYF.

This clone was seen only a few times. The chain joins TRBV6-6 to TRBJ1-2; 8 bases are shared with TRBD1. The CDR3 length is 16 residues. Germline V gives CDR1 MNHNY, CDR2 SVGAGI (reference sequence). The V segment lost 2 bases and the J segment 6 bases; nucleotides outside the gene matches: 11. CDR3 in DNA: TGTGCCAGCAGTTACCCCACGCAGGGGGCGTCGGATGGCTACACCTTC. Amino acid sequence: CASSYPTQGASDGYTF.

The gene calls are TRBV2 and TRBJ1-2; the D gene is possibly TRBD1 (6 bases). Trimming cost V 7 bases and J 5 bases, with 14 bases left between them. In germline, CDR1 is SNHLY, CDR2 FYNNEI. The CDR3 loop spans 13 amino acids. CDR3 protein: CASMGAGGYGYTF. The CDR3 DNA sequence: TGTGCCAGCATGGGGGCCGGTGGGTATGGCTACACCTTC.

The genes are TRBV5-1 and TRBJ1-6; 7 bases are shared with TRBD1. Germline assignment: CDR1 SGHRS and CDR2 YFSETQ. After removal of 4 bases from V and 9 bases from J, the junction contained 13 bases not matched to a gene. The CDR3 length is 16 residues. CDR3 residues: CASSLGEQGSGSPLHF. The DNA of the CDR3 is TGCGCCAGCAGCCTGGGGGAACAGGGGTCTGGTTCACCCCTCCACTTT. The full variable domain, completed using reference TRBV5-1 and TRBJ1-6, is KAGVTQTPRYLIKTRGQQVTLSCSPISGHRSVSWYQQTPGQGLQFLFEYFSETQRNKGNFPGRFSGRQFSNSRSEMNVSTLELGDSALYLCASSLGEQGSGSPLHFGNGTRLTVT.

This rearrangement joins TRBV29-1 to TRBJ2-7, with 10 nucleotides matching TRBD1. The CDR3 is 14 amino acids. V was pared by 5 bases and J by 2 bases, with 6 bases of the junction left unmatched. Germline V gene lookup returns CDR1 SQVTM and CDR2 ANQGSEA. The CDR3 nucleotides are TGCAGCGTTCGATCCGGGACAGGGGCCTACGAGCAGTACTTC. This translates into CSVRSGTGAYEQYF.

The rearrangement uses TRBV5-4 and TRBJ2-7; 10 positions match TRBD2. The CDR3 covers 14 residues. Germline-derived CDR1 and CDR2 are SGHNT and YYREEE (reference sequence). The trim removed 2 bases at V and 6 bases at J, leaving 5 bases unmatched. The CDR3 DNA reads TGTGCCAGCAGCTTAGCGGGAGGGCCGGCCGAGCAGTACTTC. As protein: CASSLAGGPAEQYF.

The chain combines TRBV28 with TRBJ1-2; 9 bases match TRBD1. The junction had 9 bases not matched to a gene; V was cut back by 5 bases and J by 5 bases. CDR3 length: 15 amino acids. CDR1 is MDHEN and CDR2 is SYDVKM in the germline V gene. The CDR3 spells CASSHLTGGGYGYTF. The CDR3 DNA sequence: TGTGCCAGCAGTCACCTGACAGGGGGAGGGTATGGCTACACCTTC.